This TCR beta chain appears in the sequencing data of a study of T-cell memory formation after mild COVID-19. The CDR3 contains 16 residues. In TCRdb, the 5' RACE reads were re-called with MiXCR into one record per CDR3 protein. The sample comprises 250,000 to 350,000 distinct CDR3 sequences, more than 13% of which are singletons, and about 21% rests with the top ten. This receptor was obtained from a man younger than 30 who had mild COVID-19 (a few samples of this study predate the infection). Cell type and time point are not known. Sequencing input: PBMCs or a T cell subset sorted from them (not recorded which). The chain combines TRBV21-1 with TRBJ1-2; the table calls TRBD1, which could not be checked here. TRBV21-1 is a known pseudogene. The CDR3 DNA follows: TGTGCCAGCAGCTCCCCCTCAATAGCTGCAATTTGGGGCTACACCTTC. Residues: CASSSPSIAAIWGYTF.